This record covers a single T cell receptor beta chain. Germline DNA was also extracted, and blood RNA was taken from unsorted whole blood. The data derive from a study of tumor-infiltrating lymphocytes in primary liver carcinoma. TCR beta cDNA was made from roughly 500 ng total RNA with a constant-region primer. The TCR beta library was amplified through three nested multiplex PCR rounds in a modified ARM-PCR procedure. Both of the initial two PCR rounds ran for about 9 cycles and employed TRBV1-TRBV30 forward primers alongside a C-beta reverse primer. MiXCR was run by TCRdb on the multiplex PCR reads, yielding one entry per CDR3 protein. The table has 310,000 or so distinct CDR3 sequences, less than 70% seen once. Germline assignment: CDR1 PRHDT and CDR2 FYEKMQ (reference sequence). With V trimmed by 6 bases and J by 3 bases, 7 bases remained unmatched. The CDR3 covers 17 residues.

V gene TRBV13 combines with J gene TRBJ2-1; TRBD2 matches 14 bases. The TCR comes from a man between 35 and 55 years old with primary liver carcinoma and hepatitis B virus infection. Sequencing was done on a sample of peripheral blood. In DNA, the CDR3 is TGTGCCAGCAGACACCAAGGACTAGCGGGAGGCTACAATGAGCAGTTCTTC. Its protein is CASRHQGLAGGYNEQFF.